The present T cell receptor beta chain was sequenced within a study of blood T cell repertoires in COVID-19 (dated by TCRdb to about 2020). With respect to the entire study: Samples from collaborators originated in the United States, Italy and Spain and spanned both the acute and convalescent phases of COVID-19. Deeply sampled blood TCRbeta repertoires from subjects exposed to, actively infected with, or recovered from COVID-19 were included in the dataset. The sample metadata nearly always contained a de-identified subject ID, COVID-19 status, age in years and sex. The material from the prospective study consisted of cDNA or gDNA derived from T cells, B-cell-depleted T cells, or PBMCs. The samples were drawn from the first 160 participants of the ongoing ImmuneRACE study and from over 950 subjects provided by 6 global collaborators. HLA class I and class II types, where available, came from metadata supplied by the sample provider rather than from assay-based typing. The repertoires were released in a freely available public database meant as a resource for research on the immune response to SARS-CoV-2.

The full study reports these points: The quantity of clinical and demographic metadata differed by source and by participant and was supplied without curation.

The CDR1 and CDR2 encoded by the germline V gene are MGHDK and SYGVNS. From V the trimming removes 3 bases and from J it removes 0 bases, while the gene matches leave 10 bases of the junction unaccounted for. Taken from cysteine to phenylalanine, the CDR3 has 18 residues. Left in the record is the CDR3 DNA by itself, 54 bases read in frame from the first base. Regarding this clone: The clone's antigen remains unknown. One base away there is no much larger clone; base qualities are not given.

Each collaborating institution followed its own protocols to collect whole blood in K2EDTA tubes. For TCRbeta analysis, collaborator samples were shipped as frozen whole blood, as isolated PBMCs, or as DNA extracted from either sample type. TCRbeta CDR3 regions were amplified from genomic DNA using the immunoSEQ Assay, a bias-controlled multiplex PCR. As for the original processing: Within the assay, amplification of reference gene primers was used to estimate how many nucleated cells each sample contained. Sequence reads were collapsed and filtered to measure the absolute abundance of every unique TCRbeta CDR3 rearrangement. For each sample, productive Simpson clonality was calculated as the square root of Simpson's diversity index over productive rearrangements. In TCRdb, the immuneACCESS table is reduced to in-frame sequences with V and J assigned. These tables do not hold every clone; where another copy was compared, an unresolved V gene accounts for under half, and the others remain unexplained. V, J and clone size are taken as reported in that table, and D and trimming were inferred from the DNA itself. In all, the sample holds some 100,000 clones, and just under 85% of those were seen once. The ten biggest clones cover roughly 12% of the sample.

Specimen: peripheral blood. The chain employs TRBV25-1 and TRBJ1-4; 7 bases in the middle match TRBD1. The TCR comes from a man aged 50 or older with active or convalescent COVID-19. The DNA sequence reads TGTGCCAGCAGTGATCGGGGGACAGCCTTAGCAACTAATGAAAAACTGTTTTTT. This is translated as CASSDRGTALATNEKLFF.